These 2 T cell receptor beta chains came from one sample sequenced in a study of blood T cell repertoires in COVID-19. Using immunoSEQ multiplex PCR, the repertoire was profiled, and TCRdb retains in-frame clones only, with some absent. The repertoire consists of 80,000 to 100,000 clones, with 75% to 90% occurring once and the leading ten covering approximately 19%. Sequencing was performed on peripheral blood. Receptor source: a woman of 80 years or more with acute or convalescent COVID-19.

The rearrangement uses TRBV7-2 and TRBJ1-2; D is unresolved. Germline V gene data show CDR1 as SGHTA and CDR2 as FQGNSA. The CDR3 has 13 amino acids. The V end was cut by 5 bases, the J end by 4 bases, with 11 bases between. The CDR3 reads CASSPTRSYGYTF. In nucleotides, the CDR3 is TGTGCCAGCAGCCCGACAAGGTCCTATGGCTACACCTTC. Complete variable domain (other parts from reference TRBV7-2 and TRBJ1-2): GAGVSQSPSNKVTEKGKDVELRCDPISGHTALYWYRQSLGQGLEFLIYFQGNSAPDKSGLPSDRFSAERTGGSVSTLTIQRTQQEDSAVYLCASSPTRSYGYTFGSGTRLTVV.

The chain carries TRBV19 and TRBJ2-7; 8 bases are shared with TRBD1. CDR3 length: 17 amino acids. The germline V gene has CDR1 LNHDA and CDR2 SQIVND (reference sequence). V lost 2 bases, J lost 1 base, and 10 bases stayed unmatched. CDR3 nucleotides: TGTGCCAGTAGTATATCTTCCGGGACAGGCACTTCCTACGAGCAGTACTTC. It codes for CASSISSGTGTSYEQYF. Drawing the rest from reference TRBV19 and TRBJ2-7, the complete variable domain is DGGITQSPKYLFRKEGQNVTLSCEQNLNHDAMYWYRQDPGQGLRLIYYSQIVNDFQKGDIAEGYSVSREKKESFPLTVTSAQKNPTAFYLCASSISSGTGTSYEQYFGPGTRLTVT.